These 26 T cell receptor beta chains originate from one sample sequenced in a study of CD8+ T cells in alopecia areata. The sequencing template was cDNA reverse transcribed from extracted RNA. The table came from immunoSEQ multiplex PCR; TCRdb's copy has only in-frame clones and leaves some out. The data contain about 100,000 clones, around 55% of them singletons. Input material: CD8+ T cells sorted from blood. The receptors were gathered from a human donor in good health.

The CDR3 protein is CASSQVEATFYEQYF. The CDR3 nucleotides are TGCGCCAGCAGCCAAGTAGAGGCGACTTTCTACGAGCAGTACTTC. The rearrangement links TRBV4-1 to TRBJ2-7; D uncertain. This CDR3 contains 15 residues. V gave up 1 base and J gave up 3 bases, with 13 bases separating them. The germline V gene encodes CDR1 MGHRA and CDR2 YSYEKL.

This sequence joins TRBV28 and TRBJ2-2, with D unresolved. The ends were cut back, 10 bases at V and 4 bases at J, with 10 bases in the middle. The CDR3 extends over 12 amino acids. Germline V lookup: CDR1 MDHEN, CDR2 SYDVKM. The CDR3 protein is CAIQETTGELFF. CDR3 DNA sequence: TGTGCCATCCAAGAGACCACCGGGGAGCTGTTTTTT.

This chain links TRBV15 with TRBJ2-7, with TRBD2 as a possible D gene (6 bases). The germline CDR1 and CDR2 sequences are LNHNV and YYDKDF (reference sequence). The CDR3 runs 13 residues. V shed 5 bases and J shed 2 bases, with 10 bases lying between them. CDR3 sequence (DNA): TGTGCCACCAGCCACGGGGGTCCCTACGAGCAGTACTTC. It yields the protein CATSHGGPYEQYF.

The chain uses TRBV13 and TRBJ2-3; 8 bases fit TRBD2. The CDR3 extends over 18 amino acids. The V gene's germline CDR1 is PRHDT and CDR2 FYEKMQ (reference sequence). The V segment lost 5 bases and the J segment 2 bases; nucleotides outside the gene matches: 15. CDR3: CASSARAGTGLDTDTQYF. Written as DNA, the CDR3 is TGTGCCAGCAGCGCAAGAGCCGGGACGGGACTAGACACAGATACGCAGTATTTT.

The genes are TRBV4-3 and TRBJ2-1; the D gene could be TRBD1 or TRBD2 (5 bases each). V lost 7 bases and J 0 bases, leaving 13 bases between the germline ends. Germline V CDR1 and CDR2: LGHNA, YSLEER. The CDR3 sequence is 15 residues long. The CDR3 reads CASTLGTASYNEQFF. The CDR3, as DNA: TGCGCCAGCACCCTAGGGACGGCCTCCTACAATGAGCAGTTCTTC.

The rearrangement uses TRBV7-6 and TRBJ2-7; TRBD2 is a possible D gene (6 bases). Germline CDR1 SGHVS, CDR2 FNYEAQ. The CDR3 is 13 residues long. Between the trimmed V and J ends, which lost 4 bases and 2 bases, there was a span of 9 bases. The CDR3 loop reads CASSSRGTYEQYF. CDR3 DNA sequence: TGTGCCAGCAGCTCACGGGGGACCTACGAGCAGTACTTC.

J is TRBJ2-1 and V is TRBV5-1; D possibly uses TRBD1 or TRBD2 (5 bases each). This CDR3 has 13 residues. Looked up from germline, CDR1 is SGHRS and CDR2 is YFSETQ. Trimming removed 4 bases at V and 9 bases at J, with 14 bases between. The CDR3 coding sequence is TGCGCCAGCAGCGGCAGGGCCGAGGGTGAGCAGTTCTTC. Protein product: CASSGRAEGEQFF.

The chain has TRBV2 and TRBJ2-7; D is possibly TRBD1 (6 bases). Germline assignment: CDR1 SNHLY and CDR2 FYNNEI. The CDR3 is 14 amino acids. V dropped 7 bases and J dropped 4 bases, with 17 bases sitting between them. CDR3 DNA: TGTGCCAGCACGCGGCGGACAGAGGGATACGAGCAGTACTTC. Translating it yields CASTRRTEGYEQYF.

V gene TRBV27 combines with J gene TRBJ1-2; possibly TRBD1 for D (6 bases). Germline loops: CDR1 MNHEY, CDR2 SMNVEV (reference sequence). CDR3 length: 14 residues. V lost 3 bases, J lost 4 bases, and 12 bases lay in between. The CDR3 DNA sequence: TGTGCCAGCAGTTTTGGGGGCGCGAGCTATGGCTACACCTTC. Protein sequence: CASSFGGASYGYTF.

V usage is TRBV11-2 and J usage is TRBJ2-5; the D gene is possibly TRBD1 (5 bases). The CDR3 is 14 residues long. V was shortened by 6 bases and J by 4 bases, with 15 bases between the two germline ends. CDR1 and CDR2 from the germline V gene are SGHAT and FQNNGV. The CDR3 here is CASSHRQGGETQYF. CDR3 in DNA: TGTGCCAGCAGTCACCGGCAGGGCGGAGAGACCCAGTACTTC. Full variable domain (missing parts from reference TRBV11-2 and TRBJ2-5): EAGVAQSPRYKIIEKRQSVAFWCNPISGHATLYWYQQILGQGPKLLIQFQNNGVVDDSQLPKDRFSAERLKGVDSTLKIQPAKLEDSAVYLCASSHRQGGETQYFGPGTRLLVL.

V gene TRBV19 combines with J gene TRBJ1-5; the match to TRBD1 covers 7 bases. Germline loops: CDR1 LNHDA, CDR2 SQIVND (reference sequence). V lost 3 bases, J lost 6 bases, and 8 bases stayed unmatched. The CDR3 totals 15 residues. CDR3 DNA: TGTGCCAGTAGTATTGAGGGGGCCGGGGCTCAGCCCCAGCATTTT. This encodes CASSIEGAGAQPQHF.

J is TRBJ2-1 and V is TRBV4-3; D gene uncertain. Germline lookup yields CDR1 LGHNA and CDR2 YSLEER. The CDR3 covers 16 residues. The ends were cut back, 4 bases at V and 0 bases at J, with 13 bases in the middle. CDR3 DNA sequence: TGCGCCAGCAGCCCCCTATCGTTCGGCTCCTACAATGAGCAGTTCTTC. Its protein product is CASSPLSFGSYNEQFF.

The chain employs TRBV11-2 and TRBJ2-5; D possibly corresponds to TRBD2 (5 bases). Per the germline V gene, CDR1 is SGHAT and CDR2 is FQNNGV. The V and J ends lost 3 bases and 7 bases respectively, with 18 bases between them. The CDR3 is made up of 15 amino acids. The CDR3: CASSFEYGVVVTQYF. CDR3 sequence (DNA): TGTGCCAGCAGCTTTGAGTACGGGGTTGTGGTGACCCAGTACTTC.

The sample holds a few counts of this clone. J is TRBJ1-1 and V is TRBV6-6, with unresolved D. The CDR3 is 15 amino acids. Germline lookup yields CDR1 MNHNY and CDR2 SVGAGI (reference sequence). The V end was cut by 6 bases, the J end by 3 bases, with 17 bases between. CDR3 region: CASSRDPAGYTEAFF. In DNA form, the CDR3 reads TGTGCCAGCAGCAGAGACCCGGCGGGGTACACTGAAGCTTTCTTT.

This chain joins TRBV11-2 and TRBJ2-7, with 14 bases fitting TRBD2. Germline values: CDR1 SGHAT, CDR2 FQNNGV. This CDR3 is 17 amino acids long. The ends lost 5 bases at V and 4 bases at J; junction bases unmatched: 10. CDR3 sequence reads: CASSEGLAGAAWYEQYF. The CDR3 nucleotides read TGTGCCAGCAGCGAGGGACTAGCGGGGGCCGCCTGGTACGAGCAGTACTTC.

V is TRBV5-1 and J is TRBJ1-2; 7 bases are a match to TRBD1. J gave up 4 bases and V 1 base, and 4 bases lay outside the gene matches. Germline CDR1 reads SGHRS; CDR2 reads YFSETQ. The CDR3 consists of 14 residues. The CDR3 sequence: CASSLRHRGYGYTF. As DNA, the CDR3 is TGCGCCAGCAGCTTGCGGCACAGGGGCTATGGCTACACCTTC.

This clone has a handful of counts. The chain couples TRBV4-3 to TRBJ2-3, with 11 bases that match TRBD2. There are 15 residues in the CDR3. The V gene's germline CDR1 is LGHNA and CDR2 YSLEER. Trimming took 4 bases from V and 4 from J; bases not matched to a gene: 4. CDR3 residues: CASSLTSGDADTQYF. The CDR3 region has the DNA TGCGCCAGCAGCCTGACTAGCGGGGACGCAGATACGCAGTATTTT.

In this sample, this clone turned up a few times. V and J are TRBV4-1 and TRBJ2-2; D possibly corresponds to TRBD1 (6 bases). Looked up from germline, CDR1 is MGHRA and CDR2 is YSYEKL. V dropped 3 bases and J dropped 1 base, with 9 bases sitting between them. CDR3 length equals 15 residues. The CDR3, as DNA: TGCGCCAGCAGCCACGTGGACAGGAACACCGGGGAGCTGTTTTTT. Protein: CASSHVDRNTGELFF.

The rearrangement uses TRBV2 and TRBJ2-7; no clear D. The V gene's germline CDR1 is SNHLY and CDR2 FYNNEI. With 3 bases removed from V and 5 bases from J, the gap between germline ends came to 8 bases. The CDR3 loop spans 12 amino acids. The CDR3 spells CASSDRVNEQYF. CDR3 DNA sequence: TGTGCCAGCAGTGACAGAGTAAACGAGCAGTACTTC.

CDR3 loop: CATSSAIIQGSETQYF. In DNA, the CDR3 is TGTGCCACCAGCAGTGCGATTATACAGGGTTCCGAGACCCAGTACTTC. The gene calls are TRBV15 and TRBJ2-5; the D gene is possibly TRBD1 (6 bases). This CDR3 comprises 16 residues. V lost 3 bases and J 5 bases, leaving 19 bases between the germline ends. Germline loops: CDR1 LNHNV, CDR2 YYDKDF (reference sequence).

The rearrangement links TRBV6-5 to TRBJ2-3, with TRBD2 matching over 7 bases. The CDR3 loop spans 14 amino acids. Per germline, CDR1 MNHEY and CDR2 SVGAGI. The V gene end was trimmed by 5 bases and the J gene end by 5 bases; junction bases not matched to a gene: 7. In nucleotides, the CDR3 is TGTGCCAGCAGTACGGGGGGTTGGGGAGATACGCAGTATTTT. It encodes CASSTGGWGDTQYF.

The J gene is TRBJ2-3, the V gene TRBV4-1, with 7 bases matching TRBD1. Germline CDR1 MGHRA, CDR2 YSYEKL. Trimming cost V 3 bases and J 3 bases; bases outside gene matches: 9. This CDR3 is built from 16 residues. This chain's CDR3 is CASSQGRQGRTDTQYF. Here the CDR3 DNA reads TGCGCCAGCAGCCAGGGGAGACAGGGTCGGACAGATACGCAGTATTTT.

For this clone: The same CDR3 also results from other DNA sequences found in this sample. The DNA for the CDR3 is TGTGCCAGCACACCAGGGGGTAACTATGGCTACACCTTC. This translates into CASTPGGNYGYTF. This chain connects TRBV6-6 to TRBJ1-2, with 7 bases matching TRBD1. CDR3 length: 13 residues. Germline trimming cut 7 bases from V and 1 base from J; bases unmatched to any gene: 3. The germline CDR1 and CDR2 sequences are MNHNY and SVGAGI (reference sequence).

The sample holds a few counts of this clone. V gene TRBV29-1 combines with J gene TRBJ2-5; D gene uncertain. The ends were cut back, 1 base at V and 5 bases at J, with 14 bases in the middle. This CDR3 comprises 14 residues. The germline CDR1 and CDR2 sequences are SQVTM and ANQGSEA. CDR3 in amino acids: CSVEGLTTRETQYF. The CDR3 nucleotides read TGCAGCGTTGAAGGTCTGACAACTCGGGAGACCCAGTACTTC.

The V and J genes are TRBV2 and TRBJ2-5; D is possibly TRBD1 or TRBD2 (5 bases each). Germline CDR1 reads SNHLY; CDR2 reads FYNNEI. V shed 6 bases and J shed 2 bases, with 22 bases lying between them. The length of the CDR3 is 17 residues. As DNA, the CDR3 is TGTGCCAGCAGCGCTACCCCTTTTATCGGGGCTCAAGAGACCCAGTACTTC. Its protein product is CASSATPFIGAQETQYF.

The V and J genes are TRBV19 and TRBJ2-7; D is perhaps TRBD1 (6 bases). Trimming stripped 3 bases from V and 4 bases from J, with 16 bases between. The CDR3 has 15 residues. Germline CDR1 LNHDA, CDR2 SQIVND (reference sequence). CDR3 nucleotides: TGTGCCAGTAGTATTTCGCAGGGGTCTGTATACGAGCAGTACTTC. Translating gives CASSISQGSVYEQYF.